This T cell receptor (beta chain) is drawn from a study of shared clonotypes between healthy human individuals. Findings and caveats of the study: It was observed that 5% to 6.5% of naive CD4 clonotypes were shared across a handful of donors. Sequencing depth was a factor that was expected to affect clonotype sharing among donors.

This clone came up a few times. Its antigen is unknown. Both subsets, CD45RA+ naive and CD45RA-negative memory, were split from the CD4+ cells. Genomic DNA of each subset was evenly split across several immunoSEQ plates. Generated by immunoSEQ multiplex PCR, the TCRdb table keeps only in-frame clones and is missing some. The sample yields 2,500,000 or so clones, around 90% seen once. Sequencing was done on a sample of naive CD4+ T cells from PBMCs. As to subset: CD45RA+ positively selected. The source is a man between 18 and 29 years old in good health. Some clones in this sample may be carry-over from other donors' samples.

The CDR3, as DNA: TGCGCCAGCAGCCAAGAGGGAGGCTTCTCCTACGAGCAGTACTTC. It is translated as CASSQEGGFSYEQYF. This rearrangement joins TRBV4-3 to TRBJ2-7; D perhaps matches TRBD2 (6 bases). The CDR3 has 15 residues. Trimming stripped 0 bases from V and 0 bases from J, with 9 bases between. Germline V lookup: CDR1 LGHNA, CDR2 YSLEER.